A selection of T cell receptor beta chains follows, all from one sample in a study of T cell responses to AZD1222 COVID-19 vaccine. Method: immunoSEQ multiplex PCR; TCRdb's copy keeps in-frame clones and lacks some. The table shows tens of thousands of clones, with 80% occurring only once. This material consisted of peripheral blood, taken 28 days after the second AZD1222 dose. These receptors originate from an adult who received the AZD1222 COVID-19 vaccine. Both conserved end residues are part of each CDR3. A D gene is named only where the DNA matches it firmly. Some rows have no size entry. The others give once, few or many, or a class for an expanded clone.

v_call: TRBV28
j_call: TRBJ1-5
d_call: NA
clone_size: NA
cdr3_aa: CASRLSNQPQHF
cdr3_nt: TGTGCCAGCAGGTTAAGCAATCAGCCCCAGCATTTT

v_call: TRBV7-2
j_call: TRBJ1-5
d_call: NA
clone_size: once
cdr3_aa: CASSLETVSNQPQHF
cdr3_nt: TGTGCCAGCAGCCTGGAAACAGTCAGCAATCAGCCCCAGCATTTT

v_call: TRBV2
j_call: TRBJ2-3
d_call: TRBD2
clone_size: NA
cdr3_aa: CASSDSGGGDTQYF
cdr3_nt: TGTGCCAGCAGTGACTCCGGGGGGGGAGATACGCAGTATTTT

v_call: TRBV24-1
j_call: TRBJ2-1
d_call: NA
clone_size: NA
cdr3_aa: CATSEPGGNEQFF
cdr3_nt: TGTGCCACCAGTGAACCTGGGGGGAATGAGCAGTTCTTC

v_call: TRBV7-9
j_call: TRBJ2-3
d_call: NA
clone_size: NA
cdr3_aa: CASSLSGGLTDTQYF
cdr3_nt: TGTGCCAGCAGCTTATCTGGCGGCCTCACAGATACGCAGTATTTT

v_call: TRBV28
j_call: TRBJ2-1
d_call: TRBD1
clone_size: NA
cdr3_aa: CASSSLENRGRYNEQFF
cdr3_nt: TGTGCCAGCAGTTCCCTGGAAAACAGGGGGAGGTACAATGAGCAGTTCTTC

v_call: TRBV27
j_call: TRBJ1-5
d_call: TRBD1
clone_size: NA
cdr3_aa: CASSLGGTVSGQPQHF
cdr3_nt: TGTGCCAGCAGTTTGGGGGGGACAGTATCGGGGCAGCCCCAGCATTTT

v_call: TRBV27
j_call: TRBJ2-3
d_call: NA
clone_size: NA
cdr3_aa: CASNRDSGQDTQYF
cdr3_nt: TGTGCCAGCAATCGGGACTCAGGGCAAGATACGCAGTATTTT

v_call: TRBV19
j_call: TRBJ2-7
d_call: NA
clone_size: NA
cdr3_aa: CASRGVGGEQYF
cdr3_nt: TGTGCCAGCCGAGGGGTAGGTGGGGAGCAGTACTTC

v_call: TRBV7-8
j_call: TRBJ1-4
d_call: NA
clone_size: NA
cdr3_aa: CASSDRSTNEKLFF
cdr3_nt: TGTGCCAGCAGTGACAGATCGACTAATGAAAAACTGTTTTTT

v_call: TRBV7-2
j_call: TRBJ1-5
d_call: NA
clone_size: NA
cdr3_aa: CASSQVRDSNQPQHF
cdr3_nt: TGTGCCAGCAGCCAAGTCCGGGACAGCAATCAGCCCCAGCATTTT

v_call: TRBV7-2
j_call: TRBJ1-4
d_call: NA
clone_size: NA
cdr3_aa: CASSLVPGGTNEKLFF
cdr3_nt: TGTGCCAGCAGCTTAGTTCCGGGAGGCACTAATGAAAAACTGTTTTTT

v_call: TRBV9
j_call: TRBJ2-4
d_call: NA
clone_size: NA
cdr3_aa: CASSVEGWENIQYF
cdr3_nt: TGTGCCAGCAGCGTAGAAGGGTGGGAAAACATTCAGTACTTC

v_call: TRBV7-7
j_call: TRBJ2-7
d_call: NA
clone_size: NA
cdr3_aa: CASSFLLQSSYEQYF
cdr3_nt: TGTGCCAGCAGCTTTTTATTACAGAGCTCCTACGAGCAGTACTTC

v_call: TRBV19
j_call: TRBJ1-5
d_call: NA
clone_size: NA
cdr3_aa: CASSIGRNQPQHF
cdr3_nt: TGTGCCAGTAGTATAGGCAGGAATCAGCCCCAGCATTTT

v_call: TRBV5-1
j_call: TRBJ1-4
d_call: NA
clone_size: NA
cdr3_aa: CASSSGSTNEKLFF
cdr3_nt: TGCGCCAGCAGCTCAGGGTCAACTAATGAAAAACTGTTTTTT

v_call: TRBV5-6
j_call: TRBJ2-7
d_call: TRBD2
clone_size: NA
cdr3_aa: CASSLGLAGGHEQYF
cdr3_nt: TGTGCCAGCAGCTTGGGTCTAGCGGGGGGGCATGAGCAGTACTTC

v_call: TRBV13
j_call: TRBJ2-2
d_call: TRBD1
clone_size: NA
cdr3_aa: CASSGDRVRGELFF
cdr3_nt: TGTGCCAGCAGCGGGGACAGGGTCCGCGGGGAGCTGTTTTTT

v_call: TRBV27
j_call: TRBJ2-2
d_call: NA
clone_size: many
cdr3_aa: CASSLSAGDTGELFF
cdr3_nt: TGTGCCAGCAGTTTATCGGCAGGAGACACCGGGGAGCTGTTTTTT

v_call: TRBV30
j_call: TRBJ1-5
d_call: TRBD1
clone_size: NA
cdr3_aa: CAWSVGQGPTQPQHF
cdr3_nt: TGTGCCTGGAGTGTCGGACAGGGCCCCACTCAGCCCCAGCATTTT